There are a few counts of the clone carrying this T cell receptor beta chain. Antigen unknown. The sample comes from a study of T-cell reconstitution after alpha-beta-depleted transplantation in children. Study-wide results and limits: Surviving recipient T cells and thymic progenitors accounted for the high day-60 TCRbeta diversity observed in some patients. Reportedly, roughly two months post-transplant, alpha-beta T cells arose from several hundred expanded graft clones. At one year after transplant, newly produced T cells mostly accounted for T-cell counts and diversity.

Library preparation (for TCRbeta) was performed with unique molecular identifiers. TCRdb analysed the PCR reads with MiXCR anew, one entry per CDR3 protein. The data hold around 200,000 distinct CDR3 sequences, with around a sixth observed a single time. Germline assignment: CDR1 LNHDA and CDR2 SQIVND (reference sequence). The CDR3 is made up of 17 amino acids. V lost 3 bases to trimming and J lost 4 bases; unmatched junction nucleotides: 11. The V and J genes are TRBV19 and TRBJ2-5, with TRBD2 identical over 10 bases. The clonotype originates from a male patient between 2 and 10 years old who had a stem cell transplant for acute lymphoblastic leukemia, so the T cells may come from the graft donor. The sample consisted of PBMCs, mostly from graft donor cells, taken 360 days after TCRalphabeta/CD19-depleted stem cell transplant. The CDR3 here is CASSMYGASGGRETQYF. The CDR3 coding sequence is TGTGCCAGTAGTATGTATGGGGCTAGCGGGGGTCGAGAGACCCAGTACTTC.